This T cell receptor (beta chain) derives from a study of cytomegalovirus exposure and HLA in healthy donors (dated by TCRdb to 2015 to 2018). Context from the whole study: According to a later analysis, one platform produced both the approximately 110 validation repertoires and the 550 to 800 repertoires of the first cohort. A separate validation cohort of some 130 different subjects was used in addition to the roughly 640-subject first cohort. The study aimed to test whether signatures of past pathogen exposure could be identified by cataloging public T cell receptors. The study combined high-throughput TCR immunosequencing, statistical association of individual TCRs with disease status, and machine learning to predict cytomegalovirus infection status.

Beyond this particular receptor, the publication reports: According to the authors, the approach could potentially be generalized to other disease states and immunological phenotypes. Three of the identified cytomegalovirus-associated TCR beta chains were confirmed in vitro to be specific for cytomegalovirus antigens. The validation cohort had no HLA typing available for a later analysis, so co-occurrence within that cohort was assessed over all 120 or so repertoires. Most TCR sequences were seen in very few donors, while some public TCRs were found in many individuals. The classifier was reported to diagnose cytomegalovirus status with high specificity and sensitivity in both the original and validation cohorts. In the study, about 150 TCR beta chains were listed as associated with cytomegalovirus. A later analysis found that TCRs clustered in the first cohort also tended to co-occur in the 110 or so validation repertoires, with 94% of cluster scores above 0.

Library preparation used the immunoSEQ multiplex PCR assay. The source study handled its data this way. A statistical classification framework was built to diagnose cytomegalovirus status from the catalog of TCR beta chain sequences. The table was pulled from immuneACCESS by TCRdb, which kept in-frame rearrangements only. Such tables lose some clones; where checked, under half of the loss comes from unresolved V genes, and the rest has no known cause. D and trimming were read from the DNA, whereas the V and J calls and clone size are those reported in that table. Recorded for this sample are roughly 330,000 clones; 75% to 90% of them occurred a single time. The ten top clones hold roughly 1.2% of the sample. V is clipped by 5 bases and J by 4 bases, and the sequence between their germline boundaries is 2 bases long. The germline V gene supplies CDR1 SNHLY and CDR2 FYNNEI. From its cysteine to its phenylalanine, the CDR3 spans 10 amino acids. The read is trimmed to its CDR3 DNA, 30 bases read in frame from base 1.

This clone was counted a few times. The antigen it recognizes is unknown. No base quality information exists; no much larger clone differs at one position. This specimen includes other DNA sequences encoding the same CDR3. Donors formed part of the validation cohort, which comprised 120 or so subjects and was distinct from the first cohort of under 850 subjects. Sequenced material: PBMCs. The source is a woman aged 30 to 39 in good health and CMV-seropositive. The rearranged segments are TRBV2 and TRBJ2-5; confidence is insufficient to name the D gene. The base sequence is TGTGCCAGCAGTCGAGAGACCCAGTACTTC. Translated, this is CASSRETQYF.